The sequence of this T cell receptor beta chain was determined in a study of preoperative IRX-2 immunotherapy in early breast cancer. Treatment: preoperative locoregional IRX-2 cytokine immunotherapy. Patients received preoperative, locoregional IRX-2 cytokine immunotherapy in a phase Ib study. The CDR3 contains 15 residues. Germline V gene data show CDR1 as SGHNT and CDR2 as YENEEA. V lost 6 bases and J lost 2; bases outside the gene matches: 5. Repertoires were generated with immunoSEQ multiplex PCR, while TCRdb's copy carries only in-frame clones and drops some. The table includes around 34,000 clones, less than 90% detected once.

The source was lymph node tissue, collected from a patient treated with IRX-2 immunotherapy. This TCR was recovered from a human donor with breast cancer. V gene TRBV11-3 combines with J gene TRBJ2-2; 8 positions agree with TRBD2. CDR3 in DNA: TGTGCCAGCAGGGCGGGAGGCCTCAACACCGGGGAGCTGTTTTTT. Translation: CASRAGGLNTGELFF.